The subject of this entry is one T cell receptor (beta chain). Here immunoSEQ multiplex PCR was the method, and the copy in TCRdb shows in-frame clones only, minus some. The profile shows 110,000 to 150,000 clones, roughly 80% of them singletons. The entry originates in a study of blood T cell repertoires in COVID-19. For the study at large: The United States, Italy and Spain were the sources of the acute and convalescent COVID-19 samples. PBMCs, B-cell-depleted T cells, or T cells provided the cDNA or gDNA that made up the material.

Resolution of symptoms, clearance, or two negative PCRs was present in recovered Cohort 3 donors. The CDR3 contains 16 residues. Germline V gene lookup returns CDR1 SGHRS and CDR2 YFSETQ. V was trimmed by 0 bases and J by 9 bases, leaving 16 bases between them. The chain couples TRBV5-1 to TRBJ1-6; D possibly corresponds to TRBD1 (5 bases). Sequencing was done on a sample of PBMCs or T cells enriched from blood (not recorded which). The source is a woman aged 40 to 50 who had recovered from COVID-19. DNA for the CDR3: TGCGCCAGCAGCTTGGGGTCTCGGCAGGGTGGTTCACCCCTCCACTTT. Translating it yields CASSLGSRQGGSPLHF.